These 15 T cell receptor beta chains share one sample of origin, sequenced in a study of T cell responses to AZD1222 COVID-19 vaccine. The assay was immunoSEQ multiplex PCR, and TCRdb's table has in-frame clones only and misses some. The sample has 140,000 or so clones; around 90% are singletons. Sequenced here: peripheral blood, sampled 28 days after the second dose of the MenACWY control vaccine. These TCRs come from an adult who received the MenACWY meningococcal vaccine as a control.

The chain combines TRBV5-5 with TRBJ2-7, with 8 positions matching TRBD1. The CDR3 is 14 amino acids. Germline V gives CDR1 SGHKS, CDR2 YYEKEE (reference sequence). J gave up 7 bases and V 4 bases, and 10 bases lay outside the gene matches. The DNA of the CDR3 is TGTGCCAGCAGCGTAACAGGGGGTTACGGGGAGCAGTACTTC. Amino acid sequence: CASSVTGGYGEQYF.

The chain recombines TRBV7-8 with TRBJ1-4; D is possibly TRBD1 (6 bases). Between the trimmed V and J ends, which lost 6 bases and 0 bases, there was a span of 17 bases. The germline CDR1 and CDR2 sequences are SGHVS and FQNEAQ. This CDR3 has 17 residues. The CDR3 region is CASRPARGGSTNEKLFF. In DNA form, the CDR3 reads TGTGCCAGCAGGCCAGCAAGAGGGGGATCAACTAATGAAAAACTGTTTTTT.

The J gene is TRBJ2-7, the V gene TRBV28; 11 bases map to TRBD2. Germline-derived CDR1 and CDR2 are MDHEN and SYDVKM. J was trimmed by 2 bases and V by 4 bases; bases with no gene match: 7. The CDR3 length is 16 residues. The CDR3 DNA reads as TGTGCCAGCAGTTCCCCCGGGACTAGCGGAACCTACGAGCAGTACTTC. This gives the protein CASSSPGTSGTYEQYF.

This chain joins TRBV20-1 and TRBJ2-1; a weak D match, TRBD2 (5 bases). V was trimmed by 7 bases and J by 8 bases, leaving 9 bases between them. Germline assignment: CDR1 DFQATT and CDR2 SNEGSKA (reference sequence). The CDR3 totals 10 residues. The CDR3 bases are TGCAGTGTTAATAGCGATGAGCAGTTCTTC. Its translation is CSVNSDEQFF.

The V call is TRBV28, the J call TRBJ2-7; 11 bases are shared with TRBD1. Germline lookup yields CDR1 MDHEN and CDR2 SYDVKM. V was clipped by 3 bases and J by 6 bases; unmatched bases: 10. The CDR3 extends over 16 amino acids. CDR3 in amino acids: CASSFPPGQGVREQYF. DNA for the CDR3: TGTGCCAGCAGTTTCCCCCCGGGACAGGGGGTTCGCGAGCAGTACTTC.

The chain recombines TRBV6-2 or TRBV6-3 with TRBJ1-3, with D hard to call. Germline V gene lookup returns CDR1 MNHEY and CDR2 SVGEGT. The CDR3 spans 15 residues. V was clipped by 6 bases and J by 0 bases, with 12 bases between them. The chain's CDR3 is CASSDIINSGNTIYF. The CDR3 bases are TGTGCCAGCAGCGACATTATAAACTCTGGAAACACCATATATTTT.

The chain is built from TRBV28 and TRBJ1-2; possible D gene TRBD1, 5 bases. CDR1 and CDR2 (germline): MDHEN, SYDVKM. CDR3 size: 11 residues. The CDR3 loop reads CASRRESGYTF. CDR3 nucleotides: TGTGCTTCGCGCAGGGAGAGTGGCTACACCTTC.

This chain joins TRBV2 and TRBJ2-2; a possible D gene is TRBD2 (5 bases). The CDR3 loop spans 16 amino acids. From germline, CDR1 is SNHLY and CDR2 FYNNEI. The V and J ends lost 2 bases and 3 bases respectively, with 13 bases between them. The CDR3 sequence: CASSERGREYTGELFF. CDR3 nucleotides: TGTGCCAGCAGTGAACGAGGTCGGGAATACACCGGGGAGCTGTTTTTT.

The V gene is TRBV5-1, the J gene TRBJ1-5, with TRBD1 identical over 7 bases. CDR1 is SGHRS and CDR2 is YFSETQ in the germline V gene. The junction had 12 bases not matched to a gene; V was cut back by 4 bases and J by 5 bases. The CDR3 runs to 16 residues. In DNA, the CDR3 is TGCGCCAGCAGCCCCGATGGGCCAGGGGGATATCAGCCCCAGCATTTT. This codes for CASSPDGPGGYQPQHF. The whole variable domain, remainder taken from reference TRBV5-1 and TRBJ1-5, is KAGVTQTPRYLIKTRGQQVTLSCSPISGHRSVSWYQQTPGQGLQFLFEYFSETQRNKGNFPGRFSGRQFSNSRSEMNVSTLELGDSALYLCASSPDGPGGYQPQHFGDGTRLSIL.

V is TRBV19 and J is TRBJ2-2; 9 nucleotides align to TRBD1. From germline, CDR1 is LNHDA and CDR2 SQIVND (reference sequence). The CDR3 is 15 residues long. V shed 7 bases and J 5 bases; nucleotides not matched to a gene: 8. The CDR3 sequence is CASKGTGKRTGELFF. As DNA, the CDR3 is TGTGCCAGTAAAGGGACAGGGAAACGGACCGGGGAGCTGTTTTTT.

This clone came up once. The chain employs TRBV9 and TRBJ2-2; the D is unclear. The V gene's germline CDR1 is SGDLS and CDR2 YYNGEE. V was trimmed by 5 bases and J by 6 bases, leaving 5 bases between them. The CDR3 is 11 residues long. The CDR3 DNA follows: TGTGCCAGCAGGACCGCCGGGGAGCTGTTTTTT. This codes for CASRTAGELFF.

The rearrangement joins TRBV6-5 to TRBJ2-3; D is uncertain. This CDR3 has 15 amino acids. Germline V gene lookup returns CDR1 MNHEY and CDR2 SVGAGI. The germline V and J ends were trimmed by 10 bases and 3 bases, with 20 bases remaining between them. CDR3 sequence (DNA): TGTGCCATCGCCCCCCGGGCGGCCCCAACAGATACGCAGTATTTT. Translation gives CAIAPRAAPTDTQYF.

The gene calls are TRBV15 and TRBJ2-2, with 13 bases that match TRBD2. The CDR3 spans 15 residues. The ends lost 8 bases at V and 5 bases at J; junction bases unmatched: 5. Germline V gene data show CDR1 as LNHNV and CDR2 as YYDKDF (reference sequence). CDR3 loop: CATWTSGGPTGELFF. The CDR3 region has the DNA TGTGCCACCTGGACTAGCGGGGGACCAACCGGGGAGCTGTTTTTT.

CDR3 nucleotide sequence: TGTGCCAGCAGCTTAGTTCTACTAGCGGGGAAAACAGATACGCAGTATTTT. It encodes CASSLVLLAGKTDTQYF. The V call is TRBV7-2, the J call TRBJ2-3; 10 bases are shared with TRBD2. CDR1 and CDR2 (germline): SGHTA, FQGNSA. This CDR3 region has 17 residues. V shed 1 base, J shed 3 bases, and the junction held 7 bases outside the gene matches. Full variable domain (outside the CDR3, taken from reference TRBV7-2 and TRBJ2-3): GAGVSQSPSNKVTEKGKDVELRCDPISGHTALYWYRQSLGQGLEFLIYFQGNSAPDKSGLPSDRFSAERTGGSVSTLTIQRTQQEDSAVYLCASSLVLLAGKTDTQYFGPGTRLTVL.

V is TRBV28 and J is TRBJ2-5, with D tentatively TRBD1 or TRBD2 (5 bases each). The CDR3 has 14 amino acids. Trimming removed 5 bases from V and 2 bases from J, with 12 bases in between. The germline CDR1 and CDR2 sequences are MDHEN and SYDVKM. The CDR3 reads CASSERDGQETQYF. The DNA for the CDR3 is TGTGCCAGCAGTGAGAGGGACGGACAAGAGACCCAGTACTTC.